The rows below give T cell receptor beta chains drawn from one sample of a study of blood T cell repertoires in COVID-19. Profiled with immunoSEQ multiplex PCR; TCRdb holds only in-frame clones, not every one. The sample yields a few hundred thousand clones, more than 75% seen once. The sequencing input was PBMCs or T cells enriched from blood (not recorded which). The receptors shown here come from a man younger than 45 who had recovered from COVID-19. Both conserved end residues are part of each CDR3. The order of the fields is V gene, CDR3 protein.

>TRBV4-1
CASSFIRGIETQYF
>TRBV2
CASNPRVGELFF
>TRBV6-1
CASSEVFSFSYEQYF
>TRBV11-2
CASSSLTGNTEAFF
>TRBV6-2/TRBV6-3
CASSWDRSGNQPQHF
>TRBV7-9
CASSLVILGDEQFF
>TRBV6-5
CASTDRTDSYEQYF
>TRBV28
CASSKTGAQYQETQYF
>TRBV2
CASSDTHSQPQHF
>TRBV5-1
CTSRPSWGLNQPQHF
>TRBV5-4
CASSQPGQGPGELFF
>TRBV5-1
CASSGLAGSYEQYF
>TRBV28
CASSFRLETGELFF
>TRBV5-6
CASSRTGAKNIQYF
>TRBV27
CASGQGAGANVLTF
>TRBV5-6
CASNKQGANYGYTF
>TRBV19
CASSWLAGNEQFF